The 16 T cell receptor beta chains listed next were all sequenced from one sample in a study of T cell responses to AZD1222 COVID-19 vaccine. The method was immunoSEQ multiplex PCR; TCRdb's version includes in-frame clones alone and lacks a portion of them. The repertoire holds some 120,000 clones, with approximately 83% as singletons. The specimen was peripheral blood, collected on day 0 of MenACWY control vaccination. Receptors originate from an adult in good health.

The V gene is TRBV29-1, the J gene TRBJ1-6, with D possibly being TRBD1 (5 bases). V shed 6 bases and J shed 5 bases, with 14 bases lying between them. Per the germline V gene, CDR1 is SQVTM and CDR2 is ANQGSEA. The CDR3 runs 14 residues. This CDR3 reads CSVATSTDNSPLHF. The CDR3 DNA follows: TGCAGCGTCGCTACCTCGACAGATAATTCACCCCTCCACTTT.

There are a few counts of this clone. V gene TRBV7-9 combines with J gene TRBJ1-3; 10 bases line up with TRBD1. The CDR3 is 14 amino acids. V shed 7 bases and J 6 bases; nucleotides not matched to a gene: 6. Germline V gene data show CDR1 as SEHNR and CDR2 as FQNEAQ (reference sequence). The CDR3 loop reads CASTGGTGENTIYF. Here the CDR3 DNA reads TGTGCCAGCACCGGAGGGACAGGGGAAAACACCATATATTTT.

The chain links TRBV7-3 to TRBJ2-7; D possibly uses TRBD1 or TRBD2 (7 bases each). The CDR3 runs to 15 residues. Trimming shortened V by 4 bases and J by 3 bases, and 16 bases separated the two germline ends. In germline, CDR1 is SGHTA, CDR2 FQGTGA. The CDR3 reads CASSSQGGVGYEQYF. In DNA, the CDR3 is TGTGCCAGCAGCTCCCAGGGGGGGGTCGGCTACGAGCAGTACTTC.

This clone came up once. The chain links TRBV7-2 to TRBJ2-1; TRBD2 matches at 7 bases. Trimming took 1 base from V and 5 from J; bases not matched to a gene: 2. This CDR3 spans 14 amino acids. Germline V gene data show CDR1 as SGHTA and CDR2 as FQGNSA. The CDR3 DNA follows: TGTGCCAGCAGCTTAGTTGGGGGGGACAATGAGCAGTTCTTC. This translates into CASSLVGGDNEQFF.

The chain recombines TRBV19 with TRBJ1-1; D possibly corresponds to TRBD1 (5 bases). CDR3 length: 14 residues. V lost 7 bases and J lost 5, with 17 bases in between. Germline values: CDR1 LNHDA, CDR2 SQIVND (reference sequence). The CDR3 here is CASIKGREATEAFF. DNA of the CDR3: TGTGCCAGTATAAAAGGCAGGGAGGCTACTGAAGCTTTCTTT.

This rearrangement joins TRBV11-2 to TRBJ1-6; D possibly corresponds to TRBD1 (5 bases). The V end was cut by 4 bases, the J end by 6 bases, with 10 bases between. The CDR3 consists of 14 residues. Germline CDR1 and CDR2: SGHAT and FQNNGV. In DNA form, the CDR3 reads TGTGCCAGCAGCTGGGACGGCCCTAATTCACCCCTCCACTTT. Amino acids: CASSWDGPNSPLHF. The full variable domain, completed using reference TRBV11-2 and TRBJ1-6, is EAGVAQSPRYKIIEKRQSVAFWCNPISGHATLYWYQQILGQGPKLLIQFQNNGVVDDSQLPKDRFSAERLKGVDSTLKIQPAKLEDSAVYLCASSWDGPNSPLHFGNGTRLTVT.

The rearrangement joins TRBV24-1 to TRBJ2-7; 10 bases are shared with TRBD1. V lost 8 bases and J lost 5; bases outside the gene matches: 8. The CDR3 consists of 14 residues. The germline V gene has CDR1 KGHDR and CDR2 SFDVKD. CDR3 sequence: CATNRDRGVHEQYF. The CDR3 DNA follows: TGTGCCACCAACCGGGACAGGGGAGTTCACGAGCAGTACTTC.

The chain links TRBV5-1 to TRBJ2-7; D is perhaps TRBD2 (6 bases). Germline V lookup: CDR1 SGHRS, CDR2 YFSETQ. The CDR3 covers 14 residues. The V and J ends lost 0 bases and 5 bases respectively, with 12 bases between them. The CDR3 spells CASSLAGGWDEQYF. In DNA form, the CDR3 reads TGCGCCAGCAGCTTGGCCGGGGGTTGGGACGAGCAGTACTTC.

The chain has TRBV6-2 or TRBV6-3 and TRBJ1-5; 8 nucleotides match TRBD1. The CDR3 consists of 16 residues. Trimming took 6 bases from V and 3 from J; bases not matched to a gene: 10. Germline-derived CDR1 and CDR2 are MNHEY and SVGEGT. The CDR3 DNA follows: TGTGCCAGCAGCAATTCCGGGACAGGTTCCAATCAGCCCCAGCATTTT. It encodes CASSNSGTGSNQPQHF.

The J gene is TRBJ1-1, the V gene TRBV2; no reliable D call. The CDR3 covers 15 residues. Germline V gene sequence: CDR1 SNHLY, CDR2 FYNNEI. V lost 2 bases and J 1 base, leaving 11 bases between the germline ends. CDR3 residues: CASSERQAKNTEAFF. CDR3 nucleotide sequence: TGTGCCAGCAGTGAAAGGCAGGCAAAGAACACTGAAGCTTTCTTT.

The chain employs TRBV7-2 and TRBJ2-3; D gene uncertain. The CDR3 is made up of 14 amino acids. Germline loops: CDR1 SGHTA, CDR2 FQGNSA. V was clipped by 4 bases and J by 2 bases, with 10 bases between them. This chain's CDR3 is CASSYDPNTDTQYF. The CDR3 DNA is TGTGCCAGCAGCTACGATCCTAACACAGATACGCAGTATTTT. The variable domain in full, with the rest retrieved from reference TRBV7-2 and TRBJ2-3, is GAGVSQSPSNKVTEKGKDVELRCDPISGHTALYWYRQSLGQGLEFLIYFQGNSAPDKSGLPSDRFSAERTGGSVSTLTIQRTQQEDSAVYLCASSYDPNTDTQYFGPGTRLTVL.

The chain has TRBV7-2 and TRBJ1-5; D is unclear. The V end was cut by 2 bases, the J end by 3 bases, with 5 bases between. CDR3 length: 13 amino acids. Germline assignment: CDR1 SGHTA and CDR2 FQGNSA. The DNA of the CDR3 is TGTGCCAGCAGCTTACAGAACAATCAGCCCCAGCATTTT. This codes for CASSLQNNQPQHF.

The rearrangement uses TRBV24-1 and TRBJ1-2; 8 bases line up with TRBD1. V was clipped by 4 bases and J by 8 bases; unmatched bases: 8. Germline loops: CDR1 KGHDR, CDR2 SFDVKD. The CDR3 covers 14 residues. The CDR3 loop reads CATSEPGQGGGYTF. The CDR3 DNA sequence: TGTGCCACCAGTGAACCCGGACAGGGTGGCGGCTACACCTTC.

CDR3 amino acids: CASSLINTEAFF. The CDR3 DNA is TGTGCCAGCAGTCTAATAAACACTGAAGCTTTCTTT. The chain employs TRBV28 and TRBJ1-1, with D hard to call. Germline-derived CDR1 and CDR2 are MDHEN and SYDVKM. The CDR3 consists of 12 residues. V dropped 5 bases and J dropped 2 bases, with 6 bases sitting between them.

The chain links TRBV27 to TRBJ1-2; 7 positions match TRBD1. Germline CDR1 reads MNHEY; CDR2 reads SMNVEV (reference sequence). The CDR3 runs to 13 residues. The junction had 7 bases not matched to a gene; V was cut back by 7 bases and J by 5 bases. The CDR3, as DNA: TGTGCCAGCATGAGGGGGCAGGGTTATGGCTACACCTTC. Its translation: CASMRGQGYGYTF.

This clone was observed a single time. Here the CDR3 reads CASSLWQKETQYF. CDR3 bases: TGTGCCAGCAGCCTGTGGCAAAAAGAGACCCAGTACTTC. This chain joins TRBV6-2 or TRBV6-3 and TRBJ2-5, with D unclear. Germline V CDR1 and CDR2: MNHEY, SVGEGT. The CDR3 is 13 amino acids. The V and J ends lost 6 bases and 3 bases respectively, with 11 bases between them.